These T cell receptor beta chains were read from a single sample in a study of cytomegalovirus exposure and HLA in healthy donors. Clones were sequenced by immunoSEQ multiplex PCR, and TCRdb holds only the in-frame ones, with some missing. The sample comprises 100,000 to 150,000 clones, over 60% of which are singletons, and 1.5% to 2.5% rests with the top ten. The sequencing sample was made of PBMCs. The source is a young man in good health and CMV-seronegative. Both conserved end residues are part of each CDR3. The order of the fields is D gene, clone size, V gene, J gene, CDR3 DNA, CDR3 protein. A D gene is named only where the DNA matches it firmly. Clone sizes are given selectively: once, few, many, or a class where the clone is expanded.

d_gene: TRBD2; abundance: .; v_gene: TRBV7-2; j_gene: TRBJ2-1; CDR3nt: TGTGCCAGCAGCTTAGTCGCGGGAGTTAGGAATGAGCAGTTCTTC; CDR3aa: CASSLVAGVRNEQFF
d_gene: TRBD1; abundance: .; v_gene: TRBV25-1; j_gene: TRBJ1-1; CDR3nt: TGTGCCAGCAGTGATATGACAGGGGGTGCGAACACTGAAGCTTTCTTT; CDR3aa: CASSDMTGGANTEAFF
d_gene: .; abundance: .; v_gene: TRBV5-1; j_gene: TRBJ2-1; CDR3nt: TGCGCCAGCAGCTTGGCCCTCAGCTCCTACAATGAGCAGTTCTTC; CDR3aa: CASSLALSSYNEQFF
d_gene: .; abundance: .; v_gene: TRBV2; j_gene: TRBJ1-2; CDR3nt: TGTGCCAGCAGGGGACCGGACAGTATCTATGGCTACACCTTC; CDR3aa: CASRGPDSIYGYTF
d_gene: TRBD1; abundance: .; v_gene: TRBV5-1; j_gene: TRBJ2-3; CDR3nt: TGCGCCAGCAGCCTACGACAGGGGGTAGCGTCTAGCACAGATACGCAGTATTTT; CDR3aa: CASSLRQGVASSTDTQYF
d_gene: .; abundance: few; v_gene: TRBV5-8; j_gene: TRBJ2-7; CDR3nt: TGTGCCAGCAGCTTGGATGGGGGGACTTCCTACGAGCAGTACTTC; CDR3aa: CASSLDGGTSYEQYF
d_gene: .; abundance: few; v_gene: TRBV2; j_gene: TRBJ2-1; CDR3nt: TGTGCCAGCAGGGTAGAAGGGACTGCATATGAGCAGTTCTTC; CDR3aa: CASRVEGTAYEQFF
d_gene: TRBD1; abundance: .; v_gene: TRBV4-1; j_gene: TRBJ2-7; CDR3nt: TGCGCCAGCAGCCAAGCCAGGACAGGGGCCTACGAGCAGTACTTC; CDR3aa: CASSQARTGAYEQYF
d_gene: .; abundance: .; v_gene: TRBV7-3; j_gene: TRBJ1-1; CDR3nt: TGTGCCAGCAGCTTAGGGGACGGGGGAGCTTTCTTT; CDR3aa: CASSLGDGGAFF
d_gene: .; abundance: .; v_gene: TRBV19; j_gene: TRBJ1-2; CDR3nt: TGTGCCAGTAGTGGGGCGGATGGCTACACCTTC; CDR3aa: CASSGADGYTF
d_gene: .; abundance: .; v_gene: TRBV18; j_gene: TRBJ2-7; CDR3nt: TGTGCCAGCTCACCGTCGGGAGAGACCTACGAGCAGTACTTC; CDR3aa: CASSPSGETYEQYF
d_gene: .; abundance: .; v_gene: TRBV7-9; j_gene: TRBJ2-1; CDR3nt: TGTGCCAGCAGCTTTACCCTACAGGGGAGGTCCTACAATGAGCAGTTCTTC; CDR3aa: CASSFTLQGRSYNEQFF
d_gene: .; abundance: .; v_gene: TRBV27; j_gene: TRBJ2-7; CDR3nt: TGTGCCAGCAGTTTTGCCAAACTTGGCGAGCAGTACTTC; CDR3aa: CASSFAKLGEQYF
d_gene: .; abundance: .; v_gene: TRBV6-1; j_gene: TRBJ1-5; CDR3nt: TGTGCCAGCAGCGCTCAGGGAGGTCAGCCCCAGCATTTT; CDR3aa: CASSAQGGQPQHF
d_gene: .; abundance: .; v_gene: TRBV19; j_gene: TRBJ1-2; CDR3nt: TGTGCCAGTAGCACTAATCAGGGGCTTGGCTACACCTTC; CDR3aa: CASSTNQGLGYTF
d_gene: TRBD1; abundance: .; v_gene: TRBV19; j_gene: TRBJ1-4; CDR3nt: TGTGCCAGTAGTATAGGGCAGGGGGTGATCATTGCAACTAATGAAAAACTGTTTTTT; CDR3aa: CASSIGQGVIIATNEKLFF
d_gene: .; abundance: .; v_gene: TRBV9; j_gene: TRBJ2-1; CDR3nt: TGTGCCAGCAGCGTAGTTACGAGCTCCTACAATGAGCAGTTCTTC; CDR3aa: CASSVVTSSYNEQFF
d_gene: .; abundance: .; v_gene: TRBV10-1; j_gene: TRBJ2-1; CDR3nt: TGCGCCAGCAGTCGTACCAGGGGGGTCAATGAGCAGTTCTTC; CDR3aa: CASSRTRGVNEQFF
d_gene: TRBD1; abundance: .; v_gene: TRBV6-5; j_gene: TRBJ2-4; CDR3nt: TGTGCCAGCAGTCCCCCAGGGGGCGCCAAAAACATTCAGTACTTC; CDR3aa: CASSPPGGAKNIQYF
d_gene: .; abundance: once; v_gene: TRBV10-1; j_gene: TRBJ2-1; CDR3nt: TGCGCCAGCAGTGAGTCCTCGGACGGACTCTCCTACAATGAGCAGTTCTTC; CDR3aa: CASSESSDGLSYNEQFF
d_gene: TRBD1; abundance: .; v_gene: TRBV29-1; j_gene: TRBJ2-7; CDR3nt: TGCAGCGCCTCGGGACAGGGCTACTACGAGCAGTACTTC; CDR3aa: CSASGQGYYEQYF
d_gene: .; abundance: .; v_gene: TRBV29-1; j_gene: TRBJ2-3; CDR3nt: TGCAGCGTTGGGCGGGTTACTTCCCCACCAGATACGCAGTATTTT; CDR3aa: CSVGRVTSPPDTQYF
d_gene: TRBD1; abundance: .; v_gene: TRBV29-1; j_gene: TRBJ2-7; CDR3nt: TGCAGCGTTGTCGACAGGGGGGGAATGGGGGAGCAGTACTTC; CDR3aa: CSVVDRGGMGEQYF
d_gene: TRBD2; abundance: few; v_gene: TRBV15; j_gene: TRBJ2-1; CDR3nt: TGTGCCACCAGCAAATGGCGGGAGGGAGGGAATGAGCAGTTCTTC; CDR3aa: CATSKWREGGNEQFF
d_gene: TRBD1; abundance: .; v_gene: TRBV6-5; j_gene: TRBJ1-5; CDR3nt: TGTGCCAGCAGTTCAATACAGGGGGCTCACAATCAGCCCCAGCATTTT; CDR3aa: CASSSIQGAHNQPQHF
d_gene: .; abundance: .; v_gene: TRBV27; j_gene: TRBJ2-7; CDR3nt: TGTGCCAGCAGTTTTGATATGAAGAGCTCCTACGAGCAGTACTTC; CDR3aa: CASSFDMKSSYEQYF
d_gene: .; abundance: .; v_gene: TRBV6-5; j_gene: TRBJ1-1; CDR3nt: TGTGCCAGCAGTTACTCAACGCGAGGCGGCACTGAAGCTTTCTTT; CDR3aa: CASSYSTRGGTEAFF
d_gene: TRBD2; abundance: once; v_gene: TRBV4-1; j_gene: TRBJ2-1; CDR3nt: TGCGCCAGCAGCCCCCCGGGAGCGGGAGTTGATGAGCAGTTCTTC; CDR3aa: CASSPPGAGVDEQFF
d_gene: .; abundance: .; v_gene: TRBV21-1; j_gene: TRBJ1-2; CDR3nt: TGTGCCAGCAGCAAAGCCGGGACAGGGAAGCAGGACTATGGCTACACCTTC; CDR3aa: CASSKAGTGKQDYGYTF
d_gene: .; abundance: .; v_gene: TRBV5-1; j_gene: TRBJ2-7; CDR3nt: TGCGCCAGCAGCCCGGACAGATTCTACGAGCAGTACTTC; CDR3aa: CASSPDRFYEQYF
d_gene: .; abundance: .; v_gene: TRBV27; j_gene: TRBJ1-2; CDR3nt: TGTGCCAGCAGTTCTTTCGGTTCCCGGGAAAGGAGCTACACCTTC; CDR3aa: CASSSFGSRERSYTF
d_gene: TRBD1; abundance: .; v_gene: TRBV5-1; j_gene: TRBJ1-6; CDR3nt: TGCGCCAGCAGCTTGGAGGACAGGGGGCCCCTCCACTTT; CDR3aa: CASSLEDRGPLHF
d_gene: TRBD1; abundance: .; v_gene: TRBV28; j_gene: TRBJ2-1; CDR3nt: TGTGCCAGCAGTTTTCGACAGGGAAGTGACAATGAGCAGTTCTTC; CDR3aa: CASSFRQGSDNEQFF
d_gene: TRBD2; abundance: .; v_gene: TRBV28; j_gene: TRBJ2-1; CDR3nt: TGTGCCAGCAGCCAAGGGGCGGGAGGGACGGATGAGCAGTTCTTC; CDR3aa: CASSQGAGGTDEQFF
d_gene: TRBD1; abundance: .; v_gene: TRBV13; j_gene: TRBJ2-7; CDR3nt: TGTGCCAGCAGCCTGGGGACAGGGGTGTTTTCATACGAGCAGTACTTC; CDR3aa: CASSLGTGVFSYEQYF
d_gene: TRBD2; abundance: .; v_gene: TRBV7-9; j_gene: TRBJ2-7; CDR3nt: TGTTCCAGCAGCTTAAGTTCCCGACTAGCGGGAGGGAATGAGCAGTACTTC; CDR3aa: CSSSLSSRLAGGNEQYF
d_gene: TRBD2; abundance: .; v_gene: TRBV27; j_gene: TRBJ2-3; CDR3nt: TGTGCCAGCAGTTCCCCAACCTCCGGGACTAGGATGGAGCAGTATTTT; CDR3aa: CASSSPTSGTRMEQYF
d_gene: .; abundance: .; v_gene: TRBV18; j_gene: TRBJ2-5; CDR3nt: TGTGCCAGCTCACCAAGACTTTCTGCCGGGGAGACCCAGTACTTC; CDR3aa: CASSPRLSAGETQYF
d_gene: .; abundance: .; v_gene: TRBV9; j_gene: TRBJ2-6; CDR3nt: TGTGCCAGCAGCGTAGCTCTGCGACAGGAATCTGGGGCCAACGTCCTGACTTTC; CDR3aa: CASSVALRQESGANVLTF
d_gene: TRBD1; abundance: few; v_gene: TRBV6-4; j_gene: TRBJ1-1; CDR3nt: TGTGCCAGCAGAGGATCCGGGACAGGGGGCACTGAAGCTTTCTTT; CDR3aa: CASRGSGTGGTEAFF
d_gene: .; abundance: .; v_gene: TRBV7-2; j_gene: TRBJ1-4; CDR3nt: TGTGCCAGCAGCTCTCGCAGGGCTACTAATGAAAAACTGTTTTTT; CDR3aa: CASSSRRATNEKLFF
d_gene: .; abundance: .; v_gene: TRBV29-1; j_gene: TRBJ2-4; CDR3nt: TGCAGCGTTGGGCAAACCCAGAGGAACATTCAGTACTTC; CDR3aa: CSVGQTQRNIQYF
d_gene: TRBD1; abundance: few; v_gene: TRBV27; j_gene: TRBJ2-4; CDR3nt: TGTGCCAGCTCTCGTGTTCAAGGGACAGGCGAAAACATTCAGTACTTC; CDR3aa: CASSRVQGTGENIQYF
d_gene: .; abundance: .; v_gene: TRBV7-9; j_gene: TRBJ1-5; CDR3nt: TGTGCCAGCAGCCCCGGGGGACCGAAAAATCAGCCCCAGCATTTT; CDR3aa: CASSPGGPKNQPQHF
d_gene: TRBD2; abundance: .; v_gene: TRBV11-2; j_gene: TRBJ2-3; CDR3nt: TGTGCCAGCACCTACTCGGCGGGAGTCTCCACAGATACGCAGTATTTT; CDR3aa: CASTYSAGVSTDTQYF
d_gene: TRBD1; abundance: .; v_gene: TRBV28; j_gene: TRBJ1-1; CDR3nt: TGTGCCAGCAGTTCCCCGACAGGGGCGAGAACTGAAGCTTTCTTT; CDR3aa: CASSSPTGARTEAFF
d_gene: .; abundance: few; v_gene: TRBV19; j_gene: TRBJ2-7; CDR3nt: TGTGCCAGTAGTATTTCGTGGGCAAAAACCTACGAGCAGTACTTC; CDR3aa: CASSISWAKTYEQYF
d_gene: .; abundance: .; v_gene: TRBV28; j_gene: TRBJ1-1; CDR3nt: TGTGCCACCGCTCTCCTAGAAGCTTTCTTT; CDR3aa: CATALLEAFF
d_gene: TRBD1; abundance: many; v_gene: TRBV30; j_gene: TRBJ1-4; CDR3nt: TGTGCCGGGGGACAGGCCGACCGGCGGGAGGAAAAACTGTTTTTT; CDR3aa: CAGGQADRREEKLFF
d_gene: TRBD1; abundance: few; v_gene: TRBV2; j_gene: TRBJ1-5; CDR3nt: TGTGCCAGCAGTGATTTTAGACAGGGGAGCAATCAGCCCCAGCATTTT; CDR3aa: CASSDFRQGSNQPQHF